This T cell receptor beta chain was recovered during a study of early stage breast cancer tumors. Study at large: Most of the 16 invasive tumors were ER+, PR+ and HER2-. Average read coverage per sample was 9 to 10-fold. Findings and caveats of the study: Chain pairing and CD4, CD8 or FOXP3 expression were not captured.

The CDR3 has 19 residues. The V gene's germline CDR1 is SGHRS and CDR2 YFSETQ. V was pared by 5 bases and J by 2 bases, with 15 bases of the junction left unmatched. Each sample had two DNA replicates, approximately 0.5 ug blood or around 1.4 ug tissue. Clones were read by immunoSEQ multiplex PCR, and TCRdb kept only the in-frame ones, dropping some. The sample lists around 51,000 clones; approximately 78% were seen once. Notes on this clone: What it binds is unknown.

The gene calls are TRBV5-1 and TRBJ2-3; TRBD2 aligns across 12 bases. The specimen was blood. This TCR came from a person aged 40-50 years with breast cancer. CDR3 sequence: CASRWTSGKGSGITDTQYF. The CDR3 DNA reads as TGCGCCAGCAGATGGACTAGCGGGAAGGGCTCCGGGATCACAGATACGCAGTATTTT.